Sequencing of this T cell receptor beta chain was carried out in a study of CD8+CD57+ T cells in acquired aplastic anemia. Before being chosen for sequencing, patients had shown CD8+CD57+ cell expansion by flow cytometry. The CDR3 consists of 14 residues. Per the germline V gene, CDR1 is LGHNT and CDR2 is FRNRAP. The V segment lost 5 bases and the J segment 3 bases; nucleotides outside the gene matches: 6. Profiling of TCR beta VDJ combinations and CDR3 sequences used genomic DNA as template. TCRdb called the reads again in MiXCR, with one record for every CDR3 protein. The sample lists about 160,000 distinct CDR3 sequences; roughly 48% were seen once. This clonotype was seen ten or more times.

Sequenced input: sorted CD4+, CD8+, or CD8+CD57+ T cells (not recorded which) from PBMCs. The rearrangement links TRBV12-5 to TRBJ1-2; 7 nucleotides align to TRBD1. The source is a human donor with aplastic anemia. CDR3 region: CASGLGTEDYGYTF. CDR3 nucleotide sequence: TGTGCTAGTGGTCTAGGGACAGAGGACTATGGCTACACCTTC. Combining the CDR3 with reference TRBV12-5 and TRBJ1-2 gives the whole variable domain DARVTQTPRHKVTEMGQEVTMRCQPILGHNTVFWYRQTMMQGLELLAYFRNRAPLDDSGMPKDRFSAEMPDATLATLKIQPSEPRDSAVYFCASGLGTEDYGYTFGSGTRLTVV.